This TCR beta chain was retrieved from a study of T cell responses to AZD1222 COVID-19 vaccine. Clones were read by immunoSEQ multiplex PCR, and TCRdb kept only the in-frame ones, dropping some. The repertoire has about 120,000 clones, about 89% of them found once; the top ten carry about 10%. On this clone: Its antigen is undetermined.

General study results and limits: Targets within unmutated variant regions were reportedly found for nearly half of spike-specific TCRs. CD4 TCRs linked to vaccination spanned spike, dominating at 160-218 and 743-854. A mostly white British donor set with more females was recruited, and clonal diversity was possibly underestimated. Compared with day 0, the breadth and depth of the Spike-specific TCR repertoire rose significantly after two doses of AZD1222.

This sequence originates from an adult in good health. Specimen: peripheral blood, collected on day 0 of AZD1222 vaccination.

CDR3 region: CASSLDLGGPDTQYF. CDR3 coding DNA: TGTGCCAGCAGCTTAGATCTGGGGGGTCCCGATACGCAGTATTTT. V and J are TRBV11-2 and TRBJ2-3; TRBD2 is a possible D gene (6 bases). Germline loops: CDR1 SGHAT, CDR2 FQNNGV. V lost 0 bases, J lost 6 bases, and 13 bases lay in between. The CDR3 runs to 15 residues. The complete variable domain, with remaining parts taken from reference TRBV11-2 and TRBJ2-3, reads EAGVAQSPRYKIIEKRQSVAFWCNPISGHATLYWYQQILGQGPKLLIQFQNNGVVDDSQLPKDRFSAERLKGVDSTLKIQPAKLEDSAVYLCASSLDLGGPDTQYFGPGTRLTVL.